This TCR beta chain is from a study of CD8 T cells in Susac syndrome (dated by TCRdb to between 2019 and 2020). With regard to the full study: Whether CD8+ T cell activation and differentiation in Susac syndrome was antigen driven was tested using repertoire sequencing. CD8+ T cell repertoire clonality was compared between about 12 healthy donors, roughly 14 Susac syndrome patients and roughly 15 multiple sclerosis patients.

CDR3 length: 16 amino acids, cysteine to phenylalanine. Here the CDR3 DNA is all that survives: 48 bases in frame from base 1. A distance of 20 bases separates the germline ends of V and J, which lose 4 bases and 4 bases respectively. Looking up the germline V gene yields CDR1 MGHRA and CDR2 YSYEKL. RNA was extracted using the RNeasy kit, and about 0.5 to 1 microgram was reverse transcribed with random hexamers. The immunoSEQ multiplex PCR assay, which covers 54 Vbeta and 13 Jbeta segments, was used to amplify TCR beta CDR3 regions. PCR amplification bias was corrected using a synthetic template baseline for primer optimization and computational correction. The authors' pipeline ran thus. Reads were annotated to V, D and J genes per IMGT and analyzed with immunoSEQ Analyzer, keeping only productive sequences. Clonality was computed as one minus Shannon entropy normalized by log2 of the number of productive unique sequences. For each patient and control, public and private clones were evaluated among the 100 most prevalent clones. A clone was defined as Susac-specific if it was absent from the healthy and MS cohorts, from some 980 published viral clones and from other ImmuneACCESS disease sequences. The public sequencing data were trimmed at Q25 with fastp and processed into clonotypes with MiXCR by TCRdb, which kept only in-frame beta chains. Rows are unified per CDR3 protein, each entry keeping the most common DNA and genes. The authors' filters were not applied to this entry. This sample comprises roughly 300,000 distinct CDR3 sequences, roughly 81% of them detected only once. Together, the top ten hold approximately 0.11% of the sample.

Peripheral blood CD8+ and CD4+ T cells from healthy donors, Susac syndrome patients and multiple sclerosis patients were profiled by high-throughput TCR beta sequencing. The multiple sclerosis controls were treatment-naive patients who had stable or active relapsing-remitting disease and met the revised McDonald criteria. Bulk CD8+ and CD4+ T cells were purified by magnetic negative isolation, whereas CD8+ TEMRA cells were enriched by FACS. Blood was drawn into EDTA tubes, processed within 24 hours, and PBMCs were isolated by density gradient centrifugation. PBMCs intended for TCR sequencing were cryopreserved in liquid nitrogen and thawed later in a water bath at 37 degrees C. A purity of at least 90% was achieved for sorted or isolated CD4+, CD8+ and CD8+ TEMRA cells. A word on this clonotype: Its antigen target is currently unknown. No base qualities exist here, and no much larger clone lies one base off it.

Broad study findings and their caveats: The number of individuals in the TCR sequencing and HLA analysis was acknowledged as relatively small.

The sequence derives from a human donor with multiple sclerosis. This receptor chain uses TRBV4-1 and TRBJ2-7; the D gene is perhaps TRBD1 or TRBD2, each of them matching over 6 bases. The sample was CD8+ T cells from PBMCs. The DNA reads TGCGCCAGCAGCCCCGGGGGAGAAGGGGGACATTACGAGCAGTACTTC. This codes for CASSPGGEGGHYEQYF.